The 20 T cell receptor beta chains in this list originate from one sample, sequenced in a study of blood T cell repertoires in COVID-19. TCRdb's copy holds only in-frame clones and misses some; the assay was immunoSEQ multiplex PCR. The data show approximately 110,000 clones, with around 88% seen just once and about 1% held by the top ten. Specimen: peripheral blood. The receptors were gathered from a woman aged 45-60 years with active or convalescent COVID-19.

This clone has more than one count but fewer than ten. This rearrangement joins TRBV18 to TRBJ2-7; 13 positions match TRBD2. Germline CDR1 and CDR2: KGHSH and LQKENI. V lost 3 bases to trimming and J lost 5 bases; unmatched junction nucleotides: 7. This CDR3 contains 16 residues. In nucleotides, the CDR3 is TGTGCCAGCTCACCCTTAGGGACTAGCGGGAACCACGAGCAGTACTTC. Translated, it gives CASSPLGTSGNHEQYF.

The chain combines TRBV4-3 with TRBJ2-3; 7 bases line up with TRBD2. CDR3 size: 17 residues. The germline CDR1 and CDR2 sequences are LGHNA and YSLEER. V gave up 0 bases and J gave up 2 bases; unmatched junction bases: 8. The CDR3 DNA reads TGCGCCAGCAGCCAAGAAGCGGAGCGGGATTACACAGATACGCAGTATTTT. Translation gives CASSQEAERDYTDTQYF.

This clone showed up just once. V gene TRBV19 combines with J gene TRBJ1-5; TRBD1 might be the D (5 bases). This CDR3 spans 13 amino acids. Germline CDR1 is LNHDA and CDR2 is SQIVND (reference sequence). V gave up 3 bases and J gave up 6 bases, with 9 bases separating them. Here the CDR3 reads CASSILGGQPQHF. For the CDR3, the DNA is TGTGCCAGTAGTATTTTGGGGGGTCAGCCCCAGCATTTT. Full variable domain (remainder filled in from reference TRBV19 and TRBJ1-5): DGGITQSPKYLFRKEGQNVTLSCEQNLNHDAMYWYRQDPGQGLRLIYYSQIVNDFQKGDIAEGYSVSREKKESFPLTVTSAQKNPTAFYLCASSILGGQPQHFGDGTRLSIL.

This clone came up once. The chain is built from TRBV10-3 and TRBJ2-1; TRBD2 aligns across 10 bases. The CDR3 totals 14 residues. V trimming: 10 bases; J trimming: 3 bases; junction bases outside the gene matches: 6. Germline CDR1 ENHRY, CDR2 SYGVKD. CDR3 DNA: TGTGCCACCCGACTAGCGGGCAACTACAATGAGCAGTTCTTC. Translating gives CATRLAGNYNEQFF.

The chain is built from TRBV6-2 or TRBV6-3 and TRBJ2-5, with 12 bases that match TRBD2. The CDR3 totals 17 residues. Trimming removed 2 bases from V and 4 bases from J; junction bases left unmatched: 8. Per the germline V gene, CDR1 is MNHEY and CDR2 is SVGEGT. CDR3 DNA sequence: TGTGCCAGCAGTTACACGACTAGCGGGAGAGGGAGAGAGACCCAGTACTTC. It codes for CASSYTTSGRGRETQYF.

This clone was detected only once. The V and J genes are TRBV7-2 and TRBJ2-3, with 7 bases lining up with TRBD2. CDR1 and CDR2 (germline): SGHTA, FQGNSA. CDR3 length: 16 amino acids. The V segment lost 0 bases and the J segment 4 bases; nucleotides outside the gene matches: 7. The DNA of the CDR3 is TGTGCCAGCAGCTTAGCGGCGGCTAGCGGCGCAGATACGCAGTATTTT. It is translated as CASSLAAASGADTQYF.

The chain joins TRBV7-2 to TRBJ1-1; 7 bases agree with TRBD1. J was trimmed by 8 bases and V by 1 base; bases with no gene match: 7. There are 14 residues in the CDR3. CDR1 and CDR2 from the germline V gene are SGHTA and FQGNSA. The chain's CDR3 is CASSLGYRGAEAFF. The CDR3 coding sequence is TGTGCCAGCAGCTTAGGCTACAGGGGTGCGGAAGCTTTCTTT.

V usage is TRBV15 and J usage is TRBJ2-1, with unresolved D. This CDR3 spans 15 amino acids. Germline V gives CDR1 LNHNV, CDR2 YYDKDF (reference sequence). V was shortened by 1 base and J by 7 bases, with 14 bases between the two germline ends. Here the CDR3 DNA reads TGTGCCACCAGCAGAGGGTTAGAGAGATTAAATGAGCAGTTCTTC. It translates to CATSRGLERLNEQFF.

The V gene is TRBV28, the J gene TRBJ2-5; TRBD2 agrees at 7 bases. V shed 4 bases and J 4 bases; nucleotides not matched to a gene: 6. CDR1 MDHEN and CDR2 SYDVKM come from the germline V gene. The CDR3 totals 14 residues. Here the CDR3 reads CASSSAGAGETQYF. In DNA, the CDR3 is TGTGCCAGCAGTTCGGCGGGAGCGGGAGAGACCCAGTACTTC.

This chain connects TRBV24-1 to TRBJ2-3; 9 nucleotides align to TRBD1. There are 12 residues in the CDR3. With 9 bases clipped from V and 5 bases from J, the junction kept 2 bases outside the gene matches. Germline CDR1 reads KGHDR; CDR2 reads SFDVKD. This chain's CDR3 is CATGDRVDTQYF. The CDR3 coding sequence is TGTGCCACCGGGGACAGGGTAGATACGCAGTATTTT.

The rearrangement links TRBV28 to TRBJ2-7; unclear D gene. V was trimmed by 4 bases and J by 2 bases, leaving 12 bases between them. Germline CDR1 MDHEN, CDR2 SYDVKM. The CDR3 sequence is 14 residues long. The CDR3 region is CASSSTAPTYEQYF. The CDR3 nucleotides are TGTGCCAGCAGTTCCACTGCCCCGACCTACGAGCAGTACTTC.

The gene calls are TRBV19 and TRBJ2-7; weak D call: TRBD1 (5 bases). V gave up 5 bases and J gave up 2 bases, with 10 bases separating them. This CDR3 region has 13 residues. The germline V gene has CDR1 LNHDA and CDR2 SQIVND (reference sequence). In DNA form, the CDR3 reads TGTGCCAGTAGTTCCGGACAAACCTACGAGCAGTACTTC. Its translation: CASSSGQTYEQYF.

The V gene is TRBV7-9, the J gene TRBJ2-1, with TRBD1 matching 11 bases. Trimming at V came to 3 bases and at J to 10 bases, leaving 17 bases not matched to a gene. The CDR3 spans 18 residues. CDR1 is SEHNR and CDR2 is FQNEAQ in the germline V gene (reference sequence). Here the CDR3 reads CASSFVPGQGGFRWEQFF. CDR3 DNA: TGTGCCAGCAGCTTCGTTCCGGGACAGGGGGGATTTCGCTGGGAGCAGTTCTTC. Based on the CDR3 plus reference TRBV7-9 and TRBJ2-1, the full variable domain is DTGVSQNPRHKITKRGQNVTFRCDPISEHNRLYWYRQTLGQGPEFLTYFQNEAQLEKSRLLSDRFSAERPKGSFSTLEIQRTEQGDSAMYLCASSFVPGQGGFRWEQFFGPGTRLTVL.

The DNA for the CDR3 is TGCGCCAGCAGCCAAGTCAGACTAGCGGGAGGCCCTCTCTCCTACAATGAGCAGTTCTTC. Amino acids: CASSQVRLAGGPLSYNEQFF. The chain links TRBV4-1 to TRBJ2-1, with TRBD2 matching over 13 bases. Trimming cost V 1 base and J 0 bases; bases outside gene matches: 9. The germline V gene has CDR1 MGHRA and CDR2 YSYEKL. CDR3 length: 20 amino acids.

This clone was seen once. This chain uses TRBV29-1 with TRBJ1-1; D is perhaps TRBD1 (5 bases). The CDR3 totals 14 residues. The V gene's germline CDR1 is SQVTM and CDR2 ANQGSEA. With 5 bases removed from V and 6 bases from J, the gap between germline ends came to 19 bases. This chain's CDR3 is CSVFDPGRFSEAFF. CDR3 DNA sequence: TGCAGCGTTTTCGACCCAGGGCGTTTCTCTGAAGCTTTCTTT.

This chain joins TRBV6-5 and TRBJ2-7, with 9 bases lining up with TRBD1. This CDR3 spans 15 amino acids. V lost 5 bases to trimming and J lost 2 bases; unmatched junction nucleotides: 7. Germline values: CDR1 MNHEY, CDR2 SVGAGI. The CDR3 nucleotides are TGTGCCAGCAGTCCAGGGGGACAGGGAGCCTACGAGCAGTACTTC. It encodes CASSPGGQGAYEQYF.

The gene calls are TRBV19 and TRBJ2-1; 8 bases agree with TRBD2. J was trimmed by 0 bases and V by 3 bases; bases with no gene match: 7. This CDR3 contains 17 residues. Germline CDR1 and CDR2: LNHDA and SQIVND (reference sequence). CDR3 loop: CASSISLSGSSYNEQFF. In DNA, the CDR3 is TGTGCCAGTAGTATCTCCCTCAGCGGGAGCTCCTACAATGAGCAGTTCTTC.

The J gene is TRBJ1-2, the V gene TRBV6-2 or TRBV6-3; possible D gene TRBD1, 6 bases. The V end was cut by 6 bases, the J end by 4 bases, with 12 bases between. The germline gives CDR1 MNHEY, CDR2 SVGEGT. CDR3 length equals 13 residues. The CDR3 bases are TGTGCCAGCAGCCGGGACACGGGCTATGGCTACACCTTC. It specifies CASSRDTGYGYTF.

The J gene is TRBJ2-7, the V gene TRBV6-5; the D gene is possibly TRBD2 (6 bases). The germline gives CDR1 MNHEY, CDR2 SVGAGI. The CDR3 runs to 14 residues. Trimming shortened V by 5 bases and J by 1 base, and 12 bases separated the two germline ends. The CDR3, as DNA: TGTGCCAGCAGTACAGCGGGCGGGTCCTACGAGCAGTACTTC. Protein: CASSTAGGSYEQYF.

The sample holds one count of this clone. This chain uses TRBV19 with TRBJ1-4; D unresolved. The CDR3 is made up of 15 amino acids. Looked up from germline, CDR1 is LNHDA and CDR2 is SQIVND (reference sequence). V lost 5 bases and J lost 2, with 12 bases in between. CDR3 bases: TGTGCCAGTAGTCCCATCGACGGGACTAATGAAAAACTGTTTTTT. It is translated as CASSPIDGTNEKLFF.